A single sample is the source of the 29 T cell receptor beta chains below, sequenced in a study of cytomegalovirus exposure and HLA in healthy donors. The PCR was carried out with 60 Vbeta primers and 13 Jbeta primers. The data were produced by immunoSEQ multiplex PCR, yet TCRdb's version contains in-frame clones alone and is incomplete. The data show 150,000 or so clones, just under 75% seen once. Material for sequencing was PBMCs. The receptor set was obtained from a woman aged 18-29 years in good health and CMV-seronegative.

The chain is built from TRBV6-5 and TRBJ1-2; perhaps TRBD1 as D (6 bases). Germline CDR1 reads MNHEY; CDR2 reads SVGAGI. The V and J ends lost 4 bases and 0 bases respectively, with 9 bases between them. This CDR3 has 14 residues. CDR3 amino acids: CASSSSGANYGYTF. The CDR3 DNA sequence: TGTGCCAGCAGTTCTTCAGGGGCTAACTATGGCTACACCTTC.

The CDR3 reads CASSFEGAGNTIYF. The DNA of the CDR3 is TGTGCCAGCAGCTTTGAAGGGGCTGGAAACACCATATATTTT. The genes are TRBV7-9 and TRBJ1-3; D might be TRBD1 (5 bases). Germline assignment: CDR1 SEHNR and CDR2 FQNEAQ (reference sequence). CDR3 length: 14 amino acids. Trimming removed 3 bases from V and 2 bases from J, with 8 bases in between.

The chain carries TRBV27 and TRBJ2-7, with 8 nucleotides matching TRBD1. The CDR3 totals 13 residues. Germline loops: CDR1 MNHEY, CDR2 SMNVEV (reference sequence). V dropped 11 bases and J dropped 9; count of bases not matched to a gene: 15. The DNA of the CDR3 is TGTGCCGCCGCACACTCCCAGGGGGCCTGGCAGTACGTC. It specifies CAAAHSQGAWQYV.

The chain uses TRBV28 and TRBJ1-5, with D maybe TRBD1 (5 bases). In germline, CDR1 is MDHEN, CDR2 SYDVKM. This CDR3 is built from 15 residues. V was pared by 5 bases and J by 4 bases, with 15 bases between. The DNA of the CDR3 is TGTGCCAGCAGTACCCACGGGGGAAGAAATCAGCCCCAGCATTTT. Protein sequence: CASSTHGGRNQPQHF.

About this clone itself: One junction end does not reproduce the germline sequence, and a read error may be involved. The chain links TRBV7-9 to TRBJ1-1; possible D gene TRBD1, 6 bases. The CDR3 is 15 amino acids. CDR1 is SEHNR, CDR2 FQNEAQ, per germline (reference sequence). The CDR3 loop is CSSSRGQLMNTEAFF. CDR3 DNA: TGTTCCAGCAGCCGAGGACAGCTCATGAACACTGAAGCTTTCTTT.

The chain joins TRBV10-3 to TRBJ1-5; perhaps TRBD1 as D (6 bases). CDR1 is ENHRY, CDR2 SYGVKD, per germline. This CDR3 is 16 amino acids long. The V end was cut by 2 bases, the J end by 6 bases, with 17 bases between. CDR3 loop: CAISETKGGRVQPQHF. The DNA of the CDR3 is TGTGCCATCAGTGAGACCAAGGGGGGGCGCGTTCAGCCCCAGCATTTT.

The chain employs TRBV10-2 and TRBJ1-1; D remains unclear. V was cut by 6 bases and J by 1 base, with 12 bases left in between. Germline V CDR1 and CDR2: WSHSY, SAAADI. This CDR3 contains 14 residues. CDR3 region: CASSPQRANTEAFF. CDR3 DNA: TGCGCCAGCAGCCCTCAGAGGGCGAACACTGAAGCTTTCTTT.

The chain combines TRBV30 with TRBJ1-1; possible D gene TRBD1, 5 bases. Germline values: CDR1 GTSNPN, CDR2 SVGIG (reference sequence). The CDR3 has 10 residues. Between the trimmed V and J ends, which lost 7 bases and 8 bases, there was a span of 11 bases. CDR3: CAFSWTEAFF. CDR3 sequence (DNA): TGTGCCTTTTCCTGGACAGAAGCTTTCTTT.

The chain employs TRBV11-3 and TRBJ2-7; 7 nucleotides agree with TRBD2. J lost 5 bases, V lost 1 base, and 2 bases had no gene match. Germline V gene lookup returns CDR1 SGHNT and CDR2 YENEEA. The CDR3 loop spans 13 amino acids. CDR3 amino acids: CASSLGGGDEQYV. CDR3 in DNA: TGTGCCAGCAGCTTAGGGGGGGGTGACGAGCAGTACGTC.

The rearrangement uses TRBV28 and TRBJ1-5, with D unclear. From germline, CDR1 is MDHEN and CDR2 SYDVKM. V was cut by 2 bases and J by 3 bases, with 17 bases left in between. There are 17 residues in the CDR3. This CDR3 is CASSLKAYGGLNQPQHF. Written as DNA, the CDR3 is TGTGCCAGCAGTTTAAAGGCCTACGGAGGGCTCAATCAGCCCCAGCATTTT.

The CDR3, as DNA: TGTGCCAGCTCACACAGGTATCTGAACACTGAAGCTTTCTTT. Translation: CASSHRYLNTEAFF. This sequence joins TRBV18 and TRBJ1-1, with D perhaps TRBD1 (5 bases). The CDR3 contains 14 residues. The germline gives CDR1 KGHSH, CDR2 LQKENI. V lost 4 bases and J 0 bases, leaving 9 bases between the germline ends.

The genes are TRBV7-9 and TRBJ2-3, with 9 bases identical to TRBD1. V lost 5 bases and J lost 3; bases outside the gene matches: 9. The CDR3 is 16 amino acids. The germline gives CDR1 SEHNR, CDR2 FQNEAQ (reference sequence). The CDR3 protein is CASSPRRTGATDTQYF. The CDR3 nucleotides are TGTGCCAGCAGCCCTCGGCGGACAGGGGCGACAGATACGCAGTATTTT.

CDR3 in DNA: TGTGCCAGCTCACCGGGACAGATAGCTAACTATGGCTACACCTTC. Translated, it gives CASSPGQIANYGYTF. The chain has TRBV18 and TRBJ1-2, with 7 nucleotides matching TRBD1. The V gene's germline CDR1 is KGHSH and CDR2 LQKENI. The junction had 4 bases not matched to a gene; V was cut back by 3 bases and J by 0 bases. This CDR3 region has 15 residues.

This clone showed up just a few times. The chain has TRBV5-6 and TRBJ1-1; unclear D gene. This CDR3 is 11 amino acids long. Germline V gene data show CDR1 as SGHDT and CDR2 as YYEEEE. Between the trimmed V and J ends, which lost 1 base and 11 bases, there was a span of 9 bases. CDR3 nucleotides: TGTGCCAGCAGCTTGCGGGGTGCGGCTTTCTTT. This translates into CASSLRGAAFF.

This clone was recorded a few times. The V gene is TRBV28, the J gene TRBJ2-1, with D unclear. In germline, CDR1 is MDHEN, CDR2 SYDVKM. V dropped 4 bases and J dropped 9 bases, with 10 bases sitting between them. This CDR3 is built from 12 residues. CDR3 in DNA: TGTGCCAGCAGTTCCCGTATATTTGAGCAGTTCTTC. Protein product: CASSSRIFEQFF.

The chain couples TRBV5-4 to TRBJ2-5, with 16 bases aligning to TRBD2. Trimming took 4 bases from V and 11 from J; bases not matched to a gene: 8. The V gene's germline CDR1 is SGHNT and CDR2 YYREEE (reference sequence). The CDR3 extends over 15 amino acids. This chain's CDR3 is CASSIGTSGRAVQYF. Written as DNA, the CDR3 is TGTGCCAGCAGCATCGGGACTAGCGGGAGGGCTGTGCAGTACTTC.

This clone has just one count. The chain couples TRBV5-1 to TRBJ2-5, with 7 bases lining up with TRBD1. The CDR3 consists of 14 residues. CDR1 is SGHRS, CDR2 YFSETQ, per germline. V was clipped by 5 bases and J by 1 base; unmatched bases: 5. The CDR3 region has the DNA TGCGCCAGCAGTACAGGGGCGATCCAAGAGACCCAGTACTTC. Translating gives CASSTGAIQETQYF.

This sequence joins TRBV7-2 and TRBJ2-1; D gene uncertain. Trimming took 4 bases from V and 3 from J, leaving 7 bases between them. The CDR3 sequence is 13 residues long. The germline CDR1 and CDR2 sequences are SGHTA and FQGNSA. CDR3 DNA sequence: TGTGCCAGCAGCTCATACATCTACAATGAGCAGTTCTTC. Protein: CASSSYIYNEQFF.

There are a few counts of this clone. As DNA, the CDR3 is TGTGCCAGCAGCATTAAATCAGGGGTGGATAACTATGGCTACACCTTC. The encoded protein is CASSIKSGVDNYGYTF. This chain uses TRBV7-8 with TRBJ1-2; D is perhaps TRBD1 (6 bases). CDR1 and CDR2 (germline): SGHVS, FQNEAQ. V lost 5 bases and J 1 base, leaving 17 bases between the germline ends. This CDR3 region has 16 residues.

This chain uses TRBV21-1 with TRBJ2-1; the table's D call TRBD2 went unverified against the DNA. TRBV21-1 is described as a pseudogene. The CDR3 totals 16 residues. The CDR3 bases are TGTGCCAGCAGCGGTACCCTAGCGGGAGCGGGAAATGAGCAGTTCTTC. Residues: CASSGTLAGAGNEQFF.

The chain recombines TRBV11-2 with TRBJ2-7, with 8 nucleotides matching TRBD1. Germline V lookup: CDR1 SGHAT, CDR2 FQNNGV. The length of the CDR3 is 17 residues. The trim removed 1 base at V and 0 bases at J, leaving 8 bases unmatched. CDR3 nucleotides: TGTGCCAGCAGCTTAGGCACGACAGGGGCCGTCTCCTACGAGCAGTACTTC. Translation: CASSLGTTGAVSYEQYF.

The rearrangement links TRBV11-2 to TRBJ1-1; a weak D match, TRBD1 (6 bases). The CDR3 runs to 16 residues. The V gene's germline CDR1 is SGHAT and CDR2 FQNNGV. V lost 3 bases to trimming and J lost 1 base, with 15 bases between them. The CDR3 nucleotides are TGTGCCAGCAGCTTCAACCTGGGGGGGCCGAACACTGAAGCTTTCTTT. This gives the protein CASSFNLGGPNTEAFF.

This clone has only a few counts. The rearrangement uses TRBV5-8 and TRBJ1-5; perhaps TRBD1 as D (5 bases). Between the trimmed V and J ends, which lost 2 bases and 4 bases, there was a span of 7 bases. The CDR3 runs to 13 residues. The germline gives CDR1 SGHTS, CDR2 YDEGEE. The CDR3 loop reads CASSLQENQPQHF. The DNA of the CDR3 is TGTGCCAGCAGCTTACAGGAGAATCAGCCCCAGCATTTT.

The J gene is TRBJ1-1, the V gene TRBV4-1; no clear D. Germline V gene data show CDR1 as MGHRA and CDR2 as YSYEKL. Trimming removed 0 bases from V and 0 bases from J, with 14 bases in between. The length of the CDR3 is 17 residues. CDR3 region: CASSQDSGYRVNTEAFF. DNA of the CDR3: TGCGCCAGCAGCCAAGATAGCGGGTATAGAGTGAACACTGAAGCTTTCTTT.

J is TRBJ2-7 and V is TRBV7-2, with 14 bases that match TRBD2. This CDR3 is 14 amino acids long. J lost 6 bases, V lost 5 bases, and 3 bases had no gene match. CDR1 and CDR2 (germline): SGHTA, FQGNSA. This CDR3 is CASSRLAGGGEQYV. In nucleotides, the CDR3 is TGTGCCAGCAGCAGACTAGCGGGAGGGGGCGAGCAGTACGTC.

CDR3 nucleotide sequence: TGTGCCAGCACTCGGGACAGGGCTGTTGAAGCTTTCTTT. Residues: CASTRDRAVEAFF. The chain combines TRBV7-2 with TRBJ1-1; TRBD1 agrees at 9 bases. Germline V gene sequence: CDR1 SGHTA, CDR2 FQGNSA. V was pared by 7 bases and J by 7 bases, with 7 bases of the junction left unmatched. There are 13 residues in the CDR3.

Details on this clone: This sample also contains other DNA sequences that code for the same CDR3. The chain joins TRBV9 to TRBJ2-7; a weak D match, TRBD2 (5 bases). Trimming removed 0 bases from V and 3 bases from J, with 7 bases in between. Germline CDR1 and CDR2: SGDLS and YYNGEE. This CDR3 has 13 amino acids. The CDR3 DNA reads TGTGCCAGCAGCGTAGCAGAGGGCTACGAGCAGTACTTC. It codes for CASSVAEGYEQYF.

The chain uses TRBV20-1 and TRBJ2-1, with D perhaps matching TRBD2 (5 bases). The CDR3 consists of 11 residues. V was trimmed by 0 bases and J by 11 bases, leaving 8 bases between them. Germline V lookup: CDR1 DFQATT, CDR2 SNEGSKA (reference sequence). CDR3 sequence reads: CSARDRRKQFF. The CDR3 bases are TGCAGTGCTAGAGATAGGAGGAAGCAGTTCTTC.

The chain recombines TRBV4-2 with TRBJ2-2; TRBD2 matches at 8 bases. CDR1 is LGHNA and CDR2 is YNFKEQ in the germline V gene. This CDR3 is 16 amino acids long. V lost 4 bases, J lost 0 bases, and 4 bases stayed unmatched. The CDR3: CASSLRLASNTGELFF. In nucleotides, the CDR3 is TGTGCCAGCAGCCTTCGACTAGCGTCGAACACCGGGGAGCTGTTTTTT.